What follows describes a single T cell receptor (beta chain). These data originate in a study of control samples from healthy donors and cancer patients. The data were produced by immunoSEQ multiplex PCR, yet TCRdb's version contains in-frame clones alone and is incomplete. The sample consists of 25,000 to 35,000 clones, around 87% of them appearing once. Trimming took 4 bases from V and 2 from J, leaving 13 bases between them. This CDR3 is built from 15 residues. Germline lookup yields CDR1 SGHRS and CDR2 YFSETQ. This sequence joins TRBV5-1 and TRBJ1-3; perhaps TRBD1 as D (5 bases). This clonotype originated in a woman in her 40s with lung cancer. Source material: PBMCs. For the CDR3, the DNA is TGCGCCAGCAGCCGCCTAGGGGCAACTGGAAACACCATATATTTT. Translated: CASSRLGATGNTIYF.